Below are 7 T cell receptor beta chains sequenced from a single sample in a study of sequential checkpoint blockade in melanoma. This table comes from immunoSEQ multiplex PCR, and its TCRdb copy is limited to in-frame clones, with some not included. The sample lists nearly 4,000 clones, approximately 18% occurring once. Treatment specified: randomized to nivolumab then ipilimumab (arm A) or the reverse (arm B). This specimen consisted of tumor tissue (inferred from file names), obtained from a patient given nivolumab and ipilimumab in sequence. The receptors originated from a human patient with melanoma. Some clones in this sample may be carry-over from other donors' samples.

The chain employs TRBV11-3 and TRBJ2-2; D call uncertain. Trimming cost V 6 bases and J 0 bases, with 14 bases left between them. This CDR3 has 16 amino acids. Germline V gene lookup returns CDR1 SGHNT and CDR2 YENEEA. The CDR3 nucleotides read TGTGCCAGCAGTCCAACTCAAATCGCGAACACCGGGGAGCTGTTTTTT. Its protein is CASSPTQIANTGELFF.

The rearrangement joins TRBV2 to TRBJ1-3; 9 positions match TRBD1. Germline V gives CDR1 SNHLY, CDR2 FYNNEI. The CDR3 consists of 19 residues. V gave up 5 bases and J gave up 4 bases; unmatched junction bases: 18. The CDR3 reads CASSFRPGQGPIWGNTIYF. Here the CDR3 DNA reads TGTGCCAGCAGTTTTCGTCCGGGACAGGGACCGATTTGGGGAAACACCATATATTTT.

This chain uses TRBV9 with TRBJ2-3; no firm D call. This CDR3 has 13 amino acids. The germline gives CDR1 SGDLS, CDR2 YYNGEE. The germline V and J ends were trimmed by 1 base and 1 base, with 4 bases remaining between them. CDR3 nucleotides: TGTGCCAGCAGCGTACTAGGCACAGATACGCAGTATTTT. Its protein product is CASSVLGTDTQYF.

By frequency in the sample, this clone is medium-sized. This rearrangement joins TRBV6-8 to TRBJ2-7; 10 bases are shared with TRBD1. The V gene's germline CDR1 is MNHGY and CDR2 SAAAGT. J lost 2 bases, V lost 6 bases, and 1 base had no gene match. This CDR3 has 13 amino acids. In DNA, the CDR3 is TGTGCCAGCAGGGGGACAGGGGCCTACGAGCAGTACTTC. Encoded protein: CASRGTGAYEQYF.

This clone came up once. V usage is TRBV28 and J usage is TRBJ1-5, with 9 nucleotides matching TRBD1. Trimming cost V 3 bases and J 11 bases; bases outside gene matches: 14. Germline-derived CDR1 and CDR2 are MDHEN and SYDVKM. The CDR3 runs to 16 residues. CDR3 protein: CASSLALDRGEGAQHF. CDR3 DNA sequence: TGTGCCAGCAGTTTGGCCCTGGACAGGGGCGAAGGGGCCCAGCATTTT.

This clone was seen a handful of times. This chain joins TRBV12-5 and TRBJ1-1; D gene unclear. Germline V lookup: CDR1 LGHNT, CDR2 FRNRAP. Trimming cost V 7 bases and J 0 bases, with 12 bases left between them. This CDR3 region has 14 residues. The CDR3 DNA follows: TGTGCTAGTGCTCCGCCGTGGGTGAACACTGAAGCTTTCTTT. Its protein product is CASAPPWVNTEAFF.

This clone is medium-sized. The chain recombines TRBV11-3 with TRBJ1-2; D ambiguous. Trimming took 4 bases from V and 4 from J, leaving 19 bases between them. Germline CDR1 reads SGHNT; CDR2 reads YENEEA. The CDR3 spans 16 residues. CDR3 residues: CASSSTWVGRGYGYTF. The CDR3 DNA is TGTGCCAGCAGCTCCACATGGGTAGGGCGCGGCTATGGCTACACCTTC.